The rows below give T cell receptor beta chains drawn from one sample of a study of T cells in Graves' hyperthyroidism and ophthalmopathy. TCRdb used MiXCR to reprocess the multiplex PCR reads, holding one entry per CDR3 protein. This sample yields roughly 500,000 distinct CDR3 sequences, of which 20% to 25% are seen a single time; about 49% belongs to the top ten. Specimen: blood. The receptors stem from a woman in her 70s with Graves' ophthalmopathy. The CDR3 runs from the conserved cysteine through the conserved F or W. A D gene is named only where the DNA matches it firmly. A clone size is listed for some rows: how often the clone was seen (once, few, many), or a class if it is expanded.

CDR3aa: CASSELAVNTGELFF
CDR3nt: TGTGCCAGCAGTGAACTAGCGGTTAACACCGGGGAGCTGTTTTTT
abundance: many
v_gene: TRBV6-1
d_gene: TRBD2
j_gene: TRBJ2-2

CDR3aa: CASSVTAGAYEQYF
CDR3nt: TGTGCCAGCAGCGTAACAGCAGGGGCCTACGAGCAGTACTTC
abundance: few
v_gene: TRBV9
d_gene: -
j_gene: TRBJ2-7

CDR3aa: CAWSLRQGVVNEQFF
CDR3nt: TGTGCCTGGAGTCTCAGACAGGGAGTGGTCAATGAGCAGTTCTTC
abundance: -
v_gene: TRBV30
d_gene: TRBD1
j_gene: TRBJ2-1

CDR3aa: CASSLSVGNTIYF
CDR3nt: TGTGCCAGCAGTTTATCCGTGGGTAACACCATATATTTT
abundance: -
v_gene: TRBV28
d_gene: -
j_gene: TRBJ1-3

CDR3aa: CASSTADSAFGGELFF
CDR3nt: TGCGCCAGCAGCACGGCGGACAGCGCCTTTGGCGGGGAGCTGTTTTTT
abundance: -
v_gene: TRBV5-1
d_gene: -
j_gene: TRBJ2-2

CDR3aa: CASSYVTSGRVHEQYF
CDR3nt: TGTGCCAGCAGTTACGTAACTAGCGGGAGGGTCCACGAGCAGTACTTC
abundance: -
v_gene: TRBV27
d_gene: TRBD2
j_gene: TRBJ2-7

CDR3aa: CASSYSTTSGRLNSYEQYF
CDR3nt: TGTGCCAGCAGTTACTCGACGACTAGCGGGCGGCTGAACTCCTACGAGCAGTACTTC
abundance: -
v_gene: TRBV6-5
d_gene: TRBD2
j_gene: TRBJ2-7

CDR3aa: CASSFLGNEQFF
CDR3nt: TGTGCCAGCAGCTTTTTGGGCAATGAGCAGTTCTTC
abundance: few
v_gene: TRBV7-2
d_gene: -
j_gene: TRBJ2-1

CDR3aa: CASREEGGSYNEQFF
CDR3nt: TGTGCCAGCAGGGAGGAGGGAGGTTCCTACAATGAGCAGTTCTTC
abundance: -
v_gene: TRBV6-1
d_gene: -
j_gene: TRBJ2-1

CDR3aa: CAWSRYRVGQPQHF
CDR3nt: TGTGCCTGGAGTAGGTACAGGGTAGGTCAGCCCCAGCATTTT
abundance: -
v_gene: TRBV30
d_gene: -
j_gene: TRBJ1-5

CDR3aa: CSARVPLTGELFF
CDR3nt: TGCAGTGCTAGAGTCCCCTTGACCGGGGAGCTGTTTTTT
abundance: few
v_gene: TRBV20-1
d_gene: -
j_gene: TRBJ2-2

CDR3aa: CSAFSGMYNEQFF
CDR3nt: TGCAGTGCTTTTAGCGGGATGTACAATGAGCAGTTCTTC
abundance: many
v_gene: TRBV20-1
d_gene: TRBD2
j_gene: TRBJ2-1

CDR3aa: CASSAGLAGGEQYF
CDR3nt: TGTGCCAGCAGTGCGGGACTAGCGGGAGGAGAGCAGTACTTC
abundance: many
v_gene: TRBV28
d_gene: TRBD2
j_gene: TRBJ2-7

CDR3aa: CATSDPGTGYGYTF
CDR3nt: TGTGCCACCAGTGATCCCGGGACAGGCTATGGCTACACCTTC
abundance: many
v_gene: TRBV24-1
d_gene: TRBD1
j_gene: TRBJ1-2

CDR3aa: CSARPSPGLARLPLETQYF
CDR3nt: TGCAGTGCTAGACCTTCACCGGGACTAGCGAGACTACCCCTGGAGACCCAGTACTTC
abundance: few
v_gene: TRBV20-1
d_gene: TRBD2
j_gene: TRBJ2-5

CDR3aa: CASSVGGRAGYEQYF
CDR3nt: TGTGCCAGCAGTGTCGGCGGGAGGGCAGGCTACGAGCAGTACTTC
abundance: few
v_gene: TRBV2
d_gene: TRBD2
j_gene: TRBJ2-7

CDR3aa: CASRLKAGSTEAFF
CDR3nt: TGTGCCAGCAGACTGAAAGCAGGGTCCACTGAAGCTTTCTTT
abundance: -
v_gene: TRBV3-1
d_gene: -
j_gene: TRBJ1-1

CDR3aa: CSARGPPRLKNTEAFF
CDR3nt: TGCAGTGCTAGAGGCCCTCCCAGGTTGAAGAACACTGAAGCTTTCTTT
abundance: few
v_gene: TRBV20-1
d_gene: -
j_gene: TRBJ1-1

CDR3aa: CASGLVVNTGELFF
CDR3nt: TGTGCTAGTGGTTTGGTAGTTAACACCGGGGAGCTGTTTTTT
abundance: few
v_gene: TRBV12-5
d_gene: -
j_gene: TRBJ2-2

CDR3aa: CASSLGSGRANEQFF
CDR3nt: TGTGCCAGCAGCTTAGGTAGCGGGAGGGCCAATGAGCAGTTCTTC
abundance: many
v_gene: TRBV11-3
d_gene: TRBD2
j_gene: TRBJ2-1

CDR3aa: CASSLNRGFTDTQYF
CDR3nt: TGCGCCAGCAGCTTAAACAGGGGATTCACAGATACGCAGTATTTT
abundance: many
v_gene: TRBV5-1
d_gene: TRBD1
j_gene: TRBJ2-3

CDR3aa: CASSNGRAGEQYF
CDR3nt: TGTGCCAGTAGTAATGGCAGGGCGGGAGAGCAGTACTTC
abundance: -
v_gene: TRBV7-9
d_gene: -
j_gene: TRBJ2-7

CDR3aa: CAISYTGPYEQYF
CDR3nt: TGTGCCATCAGTTATACGGGTCCCTACGAGCAGTACTTC
abundance: many
v_gene: TRBV10-3
d_gene: -
j_gene: TRBJ2-7

CDR3aa: CASSPSTLAGGWNEQFF
CDR3nt: TGTGCCAGCAGTCCATCAACCCTAGCGGGAGGGTGGAATGAGCAGTTCTTC
abundance: -
v_gene: TRBV12-3/TRBV12-4
d_gene: TRBD2
j_gene: TRBJ2-1

CDR3aa: CASSLDLGRNNEQFF
CDR3nt: TGCGCCAGCAGCTTGGACCTGGGACGTAACAATGAGCAGTTCTTC
abundance: -
v_gene: TRBV5-1
d_gene: -
j_gene: TRBJ2-1

CDR3aa: CASQRDRGVGTEAFF
CDR3nt: TGTGCCAGCCAAAGGGACAGGGGTGTCGGGACTGAAGCTTTCTTT
abundance: -
v_gene: TRBV6-1
d_gene: TRBD1
j_gene: TRBJ1-1

CDR3aa: CASSLTEWGRETQYF
CDR3nt: TGTGCCAGCAGCTTAACGGAATGGGGGCGAGAGACCCAGTACTTC
abundance: few
v_gene: TRBV7-8
d_gene: -
j_gene: TRBJ2-5

CDR3aa: CASSLARRDGGETQYF
CDR3nt: TGTGCCAGCAGCTTAGCGCGGCGGGATGGTGGAGAGACCCAGTACTTC
abundance: few
v_gene: TRBV7-9
d_gene: -
j_gene: TRBJ2-5

CDR3aa: CASSAGTSATYEQYF
CDR3nt: TGTGCCAGCAGTGCCGGGACTAGCGCGACCTACGAGCAGTACTTC
abundance: -
v_gene: TRBV6-1
d_gene: TRBD2
j_gene: TRBJ2-7

CDR3aa: CASSLALKGYYEQYF
CDR3nt: TGTGCCAGCAGCTTAGCTTTAAAAGGATACTACGAGCAGTACTTC
abundance: -
v_gene: TRBV11-2
d_gene: -
j_gene: TRBJ2-7

CDR3aa: CASRGTGQRNTGELFF
CDR3nt: TGTGCCAGCAGGGGGACAGGACAGCGGAACACCGGGGAGCTGTTTTTT
abundance: -
v_gene: TRBV5-5
d_gene: TRBD1
j_gene: TRBJ2-2

CDR3aa: CSATTSGRFNEQFF
CDR3nt: TGCAGTGCTACGACTAGCGGGAGGTTCAATGAGCAGTTCTTC
abundance: many
v_gene: TRBV20-1
d_gene: TRBD2
j_gene: TRBJ2-1

CDR3aa: CASSLARSRYNEQFF
CDR3nt: TGTGCCAGCAGCTTAGCTAGGTCGAGGTACAATGAGCAGTTCTTC
abundance: -
v_gene: TRBV7-6
d_gene: -
j_gene: TRBJ2-1

CDR3aa: CASAGLAGYEQYF
CDR3nt: TGTGCCAGCGCGGGACTAGCGGGTTACGAGCAGTACTTC
abundance: few
v_gene: TRBV19
d_gene: TRBD2
j_gene: TRBJ2-7

CDR3aa: CASRGGQGWANVLTF
CDR3nt: TGTGCCAGCAGAGGGGGACAGGGTTGGGCCAACGTCCTGACTTTC
abundance: few
v_gene: TRBV6-1
d_gene: TRBD1
j_gene: TRBJ2-6

CDR3aa: CSARDPVPGANVLTF
CDR3nt: TGCAGTGCTAGAGATCCCGTACCCGGGGCCAACGTCCTGACTTTC
abundance: few
v_gene: TRBV20-1
d_gene: -
j_gene: TRBJ2-6

CDR3aa: CASSPRSGGEGYTF
CDR3nt: TGCGCCAGCAGCCCGAGGTCGGGGGGAGAAGGCTACACCTTC
abundance: few
v_gene: TRBV5-1
d_gene: -
j_gene: TRBJ1-2

CDR3aa: CASRLGVSTDTQYF
CDR3nt: TGTGCCAGCAGGCTAGGGGTCAGCACAGATACGCAGTATTTT
abundance: once
v_gene: TRBV28
d_gene: -
j_gene: TRBJ2-3

CDR3aa: CASSQDGTAINYGYTF
CDR3nt: TGCGCCAGCAGCCAAGATGGGACAGCGATAAACTATGGCTACACCTTC
abundance: -
v_gene: TRBV4-3
d_gene: TRBD1
j_gene: TRBJ1-2

CDR3aa: CASRRTVSTSHEQYF
CDR3nt: TGTGCCAGCAGGAGAACAGTCTCTACGAGCCACGAGCAGTACTTC
abundance: many
v_gene: TRBV28
d_gene: -
j_gene: TRBJ2-7